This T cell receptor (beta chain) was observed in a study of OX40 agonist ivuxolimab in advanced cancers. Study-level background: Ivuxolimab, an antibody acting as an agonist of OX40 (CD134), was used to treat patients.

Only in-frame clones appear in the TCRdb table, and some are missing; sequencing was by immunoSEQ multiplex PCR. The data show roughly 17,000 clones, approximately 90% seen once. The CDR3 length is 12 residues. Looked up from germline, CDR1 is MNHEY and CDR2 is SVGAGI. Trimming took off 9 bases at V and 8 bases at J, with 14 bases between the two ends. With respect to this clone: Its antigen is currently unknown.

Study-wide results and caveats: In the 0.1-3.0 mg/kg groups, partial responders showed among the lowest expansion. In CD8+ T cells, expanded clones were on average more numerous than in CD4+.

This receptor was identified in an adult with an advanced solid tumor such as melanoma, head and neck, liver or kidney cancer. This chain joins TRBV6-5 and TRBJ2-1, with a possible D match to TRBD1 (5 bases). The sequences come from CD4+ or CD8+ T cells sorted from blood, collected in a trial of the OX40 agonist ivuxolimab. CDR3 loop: CASHRGGDEQFF. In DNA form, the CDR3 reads TGTGCCAGTCATAGGGGCGGAGATGAGCAGTTCTTC.